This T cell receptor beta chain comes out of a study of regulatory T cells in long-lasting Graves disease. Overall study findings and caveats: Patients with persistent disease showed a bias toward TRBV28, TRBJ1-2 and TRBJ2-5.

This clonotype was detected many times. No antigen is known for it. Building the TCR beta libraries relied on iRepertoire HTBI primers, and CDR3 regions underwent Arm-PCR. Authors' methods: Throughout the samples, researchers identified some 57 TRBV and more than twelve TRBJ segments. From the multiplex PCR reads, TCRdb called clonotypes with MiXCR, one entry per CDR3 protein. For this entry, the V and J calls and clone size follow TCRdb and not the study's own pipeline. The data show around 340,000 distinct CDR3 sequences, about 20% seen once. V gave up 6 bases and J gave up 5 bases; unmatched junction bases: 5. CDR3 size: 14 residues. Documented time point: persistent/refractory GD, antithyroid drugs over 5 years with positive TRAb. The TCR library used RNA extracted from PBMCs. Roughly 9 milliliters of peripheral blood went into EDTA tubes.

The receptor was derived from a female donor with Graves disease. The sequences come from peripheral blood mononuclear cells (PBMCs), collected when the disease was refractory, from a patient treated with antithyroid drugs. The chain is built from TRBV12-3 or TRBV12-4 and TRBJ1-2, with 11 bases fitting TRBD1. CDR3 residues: CASRGTGGNYGYTF. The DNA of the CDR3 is TGTGCCAGCAGAGGGACAGGGGGTAATTATGGCTACACCTTC.